This TCR beta chain was profiled in a study of T cell repertoires in cytomegalovirus infection. Study as a whole: Public TCR beta signatures were indicative of both CMV infection and a matching HLA type.

TCRdb processed the reads anew with MiXCR; each CDR3 protein has one entry. The data hold 630,000 or so distinct CDR3 sequences, with 24% observed a single time. This CDR3 is built from 16 residues. The germline V gene has CDR1 MGHRA and CDR2 YSYEKL. Unmatched junction bases numbered 4, after V lost 0 bases and J lost 3 bases. Study-wide points: Adding up the frequency of public TCR beta families identified people who carried CMV plus the relevant HLA. In two of eight donors, the top clonotype was HLA-C-restricted CMV-specific.

This clonotype was seen more than once but under ten times. Its cognate antigen is unknown. The chain is built from TRBV4-1 and TRBJ2-7; 11 bases line up with TRBD2. The sequence derives from a human donor in good health (CMV status not recorded). Some clones in this sample may be carry-over from other donors' samples. Sequences were obtained from CD8+ T cells from PBMCs. The CDR3 loop reads CASSQDSSGGDYEQYF. The CDR3 bases are TGCGCCAGCAGCCAAGATAGTAGCGGGGGGGACTACGAGCAGTACTTC.